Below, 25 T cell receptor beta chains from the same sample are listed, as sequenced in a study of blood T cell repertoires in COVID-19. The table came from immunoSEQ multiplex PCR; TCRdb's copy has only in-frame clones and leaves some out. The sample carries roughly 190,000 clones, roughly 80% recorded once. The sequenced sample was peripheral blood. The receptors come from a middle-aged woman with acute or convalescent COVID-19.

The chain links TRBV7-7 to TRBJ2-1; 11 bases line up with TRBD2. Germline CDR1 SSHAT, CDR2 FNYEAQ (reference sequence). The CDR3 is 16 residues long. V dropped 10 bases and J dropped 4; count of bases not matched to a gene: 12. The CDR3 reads CATSPGASGGYNEQFF. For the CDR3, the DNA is TGTGCCACCTCTCCGGGGGCTAGCGGGGGGTACAATGAGCAGTTCTTC.

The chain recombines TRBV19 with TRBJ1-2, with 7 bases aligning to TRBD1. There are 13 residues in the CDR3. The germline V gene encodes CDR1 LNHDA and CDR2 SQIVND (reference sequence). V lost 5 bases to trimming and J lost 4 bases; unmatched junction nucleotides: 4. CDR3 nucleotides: TGTGCCAGTAGTGGTACAGGGGTCTATGGCTACACCTTC. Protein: CASSGTGVYGYTF.

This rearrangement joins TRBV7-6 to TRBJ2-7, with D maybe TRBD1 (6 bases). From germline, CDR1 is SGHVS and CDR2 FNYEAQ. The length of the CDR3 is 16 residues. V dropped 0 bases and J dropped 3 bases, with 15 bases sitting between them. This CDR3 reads CASSLAGAGPLYEQYF. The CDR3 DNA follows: TGTGCCAGCAGCTTAGCGGGGGCCGGGCCCCTCTACGAGCAGTACTTC.

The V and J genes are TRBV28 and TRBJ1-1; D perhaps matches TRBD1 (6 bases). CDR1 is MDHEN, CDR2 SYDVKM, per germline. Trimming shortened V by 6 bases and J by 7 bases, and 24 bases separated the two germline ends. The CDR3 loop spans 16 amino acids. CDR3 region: CASSPPPLHREYEAFF. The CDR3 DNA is TGTGCCAGCAGCCCTCCCCCACTTCACAGGGAATATGAAGCTTTCTTT. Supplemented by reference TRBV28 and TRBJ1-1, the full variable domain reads DVKVTQSSRYLVKRTGEKVFLECVQDMDHENMFWYRQDPGLGLRLIYFSYDVKMKEKGDIPEGYSVSREKKERFSLILESASTNQTSMYLCASSPPPLHREYEAFFGQGTRLTVV.

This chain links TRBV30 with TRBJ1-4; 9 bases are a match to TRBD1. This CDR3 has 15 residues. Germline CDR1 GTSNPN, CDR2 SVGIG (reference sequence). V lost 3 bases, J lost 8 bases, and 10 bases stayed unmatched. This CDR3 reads CAWSLGGTGREKLFF. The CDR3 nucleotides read TGTGCCTGGAGCCTGGGAGGGACAGGGCGGGAAAAACTGTTTTTT.

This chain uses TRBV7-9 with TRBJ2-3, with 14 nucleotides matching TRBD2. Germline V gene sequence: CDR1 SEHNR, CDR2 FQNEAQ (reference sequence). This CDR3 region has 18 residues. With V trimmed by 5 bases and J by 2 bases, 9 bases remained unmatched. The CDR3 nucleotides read TGTGCCAGCAGCCTGACTAGCGGGAGGGGTTTAGTCACAGATACGCAGTATTTT. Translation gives CASSLTSGRGLVTDTQYF.

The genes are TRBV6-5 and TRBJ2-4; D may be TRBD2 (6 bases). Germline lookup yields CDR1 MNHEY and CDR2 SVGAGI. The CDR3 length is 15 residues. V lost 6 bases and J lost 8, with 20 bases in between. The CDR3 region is CASRQPGLLRDIQYF. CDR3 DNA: TGTGCCAGCAGGCAACCGGGACTCCTCAGGGACATTCAGTACTTC.

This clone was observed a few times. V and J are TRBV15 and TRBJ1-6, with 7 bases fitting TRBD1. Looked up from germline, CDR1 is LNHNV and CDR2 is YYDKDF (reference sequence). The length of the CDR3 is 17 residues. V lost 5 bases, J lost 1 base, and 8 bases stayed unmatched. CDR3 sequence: CATSGLQGSSYNSPLHF. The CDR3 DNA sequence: TGTGCCACCAGCGGATTACAGGGGAGTTCCTATAATTCACCCCTCCACTTT.

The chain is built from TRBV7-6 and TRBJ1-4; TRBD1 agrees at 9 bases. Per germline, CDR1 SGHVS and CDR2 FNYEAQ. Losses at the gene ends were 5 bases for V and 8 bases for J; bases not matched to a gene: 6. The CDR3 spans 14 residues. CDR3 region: CASSRGQGEEKLFF. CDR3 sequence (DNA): TGTGCCAGCAGCCGGGGACAGGGAGAGGAAAAACTGTTTTTT.

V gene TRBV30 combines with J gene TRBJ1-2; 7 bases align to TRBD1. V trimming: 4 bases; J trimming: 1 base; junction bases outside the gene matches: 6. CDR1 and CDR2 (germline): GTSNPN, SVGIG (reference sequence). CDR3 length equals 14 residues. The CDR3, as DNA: TGTGCCTGGACCGCCGCAGGGGGTAACTATGGCTACACCTTC. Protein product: CAWTAAGGNYGYTF.

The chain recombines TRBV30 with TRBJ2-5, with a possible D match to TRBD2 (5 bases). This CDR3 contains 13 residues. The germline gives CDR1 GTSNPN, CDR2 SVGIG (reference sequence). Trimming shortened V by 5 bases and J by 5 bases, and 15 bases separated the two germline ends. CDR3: CAWDAGGRETQYF. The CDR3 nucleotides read TGTGCCTGGGACGCGGGTGGCCGGGAGACCCAGTACTTC.

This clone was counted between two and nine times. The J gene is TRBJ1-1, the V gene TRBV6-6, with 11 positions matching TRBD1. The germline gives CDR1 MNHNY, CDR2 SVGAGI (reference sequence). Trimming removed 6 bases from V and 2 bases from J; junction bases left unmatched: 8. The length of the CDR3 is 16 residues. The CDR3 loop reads CASSGRGQGANTEAFF. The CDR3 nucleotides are TGTGCCAGCAGCGGACGAGGACAGGGGGCAAACACTGAAGCTTTCTTT.

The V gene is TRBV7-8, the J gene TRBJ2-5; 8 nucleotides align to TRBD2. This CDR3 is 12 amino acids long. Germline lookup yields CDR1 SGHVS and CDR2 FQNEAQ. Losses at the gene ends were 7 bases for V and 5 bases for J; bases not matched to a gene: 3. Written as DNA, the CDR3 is TGTGCCAGCATCCGGGGGGGGGAGACCCAGTACTTC. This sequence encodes CASIRGGETQYF. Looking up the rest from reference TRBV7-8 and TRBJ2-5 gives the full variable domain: GAGVSQSPRYKVAKRGQDVALRCDPISGHVSLFWYQQALGQGPEFLTYFQNEAQLDKSGLPSDRFFAERPEGSVSTLKIQRTQQEDSAVYLCASIRGGETQYFGPGTRLLVL.

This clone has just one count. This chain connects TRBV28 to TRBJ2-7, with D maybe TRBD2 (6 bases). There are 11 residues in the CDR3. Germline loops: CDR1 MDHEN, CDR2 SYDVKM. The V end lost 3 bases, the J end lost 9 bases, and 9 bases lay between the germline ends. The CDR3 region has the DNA TGTGCCAGCAGTTTGGTGGGAGGGCAGTACTTC. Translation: CASSLVGGQYF.

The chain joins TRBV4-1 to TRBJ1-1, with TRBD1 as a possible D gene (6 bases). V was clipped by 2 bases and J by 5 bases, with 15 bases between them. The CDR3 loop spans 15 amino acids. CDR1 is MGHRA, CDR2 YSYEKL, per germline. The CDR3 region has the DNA TGCGCCAGCAGCCAATTTGGGCAGGGGATTACTGAAGCTTTCTTT. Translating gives CASSQFGQGITEAFF.

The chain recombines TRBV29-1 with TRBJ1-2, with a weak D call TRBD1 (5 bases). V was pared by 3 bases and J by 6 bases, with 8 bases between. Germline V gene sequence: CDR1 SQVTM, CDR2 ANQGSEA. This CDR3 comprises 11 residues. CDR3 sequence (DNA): TGCAGCGTTGATATAGGGGATGGCTACACCTTC. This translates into CSVDIGDGYTF.

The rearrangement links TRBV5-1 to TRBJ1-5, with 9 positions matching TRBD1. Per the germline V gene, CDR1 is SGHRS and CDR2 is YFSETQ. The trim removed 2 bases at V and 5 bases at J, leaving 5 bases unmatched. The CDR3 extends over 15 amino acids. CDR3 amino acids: CASSLEGQGDQPQHF. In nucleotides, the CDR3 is TGCGCCAGCAGCTTAGAGGGACAGGGTGATCAGCCCCAGCATTTT.

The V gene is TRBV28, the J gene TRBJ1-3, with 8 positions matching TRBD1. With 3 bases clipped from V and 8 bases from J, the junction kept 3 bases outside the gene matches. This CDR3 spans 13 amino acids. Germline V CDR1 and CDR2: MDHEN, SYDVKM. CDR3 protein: CASSFQGADTIYF. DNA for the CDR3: TGTGCCAGCAGTTTTCAGGGGGCGGACACCATATATTTT. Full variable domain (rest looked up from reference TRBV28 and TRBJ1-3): DVKVTQSSRYLVKRTGEKVFLECVQDMDHENMFWYRQDPGLGLRLIYFSYDVKMKEKGDIPEGYSVSREKKERFSLILESASTNQTSMYLCASSFQGADTIYFGEGSWLTVV.

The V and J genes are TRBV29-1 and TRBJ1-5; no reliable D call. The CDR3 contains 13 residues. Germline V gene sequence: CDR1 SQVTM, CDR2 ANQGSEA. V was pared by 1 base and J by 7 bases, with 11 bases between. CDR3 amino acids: CSVEGGDGQPQHF. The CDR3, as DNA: TGCAGCGTTGAAGGGGGAGATGGGCAGCCCCAGCATTTT.

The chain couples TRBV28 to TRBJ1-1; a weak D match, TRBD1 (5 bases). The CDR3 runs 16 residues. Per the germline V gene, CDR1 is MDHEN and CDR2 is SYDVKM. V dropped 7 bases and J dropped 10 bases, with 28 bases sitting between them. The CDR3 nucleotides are TGTGCCAGCACCTTAAGTACCGGCAGGGCGAATTCGGTAGCTTTCTTT. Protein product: CASTLSTGRANSVAFF.

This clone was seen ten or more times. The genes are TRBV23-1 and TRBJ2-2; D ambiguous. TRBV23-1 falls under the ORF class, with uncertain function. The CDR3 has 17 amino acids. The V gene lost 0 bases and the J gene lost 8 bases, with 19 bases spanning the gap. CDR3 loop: CASSQSGTVRGRGELFF. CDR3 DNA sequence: TGCGCCAGCAGTCAATCGGGTACGGTAAGAGGTAGGGGGGAGCTGTTTTTT.

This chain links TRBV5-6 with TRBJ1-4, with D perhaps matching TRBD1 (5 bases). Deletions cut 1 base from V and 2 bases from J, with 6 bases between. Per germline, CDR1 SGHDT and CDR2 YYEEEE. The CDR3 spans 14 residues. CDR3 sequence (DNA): TGTGCCAGCAGCTTGCGGGGGACTAATGAAAAACTGTTTTTT. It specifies CASSLRGTNEKLFF.

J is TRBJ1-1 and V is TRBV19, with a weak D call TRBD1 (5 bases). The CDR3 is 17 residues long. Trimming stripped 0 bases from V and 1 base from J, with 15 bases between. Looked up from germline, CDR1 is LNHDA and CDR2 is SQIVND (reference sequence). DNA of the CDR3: TGTGCCAGTAGTATAGATCCTCAGGGTAGGGAGAACACTGAAGCTTTCTTT. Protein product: CASSIDPQGRENTEAFF. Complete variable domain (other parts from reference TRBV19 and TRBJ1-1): DGGITQSPKYLFRKEGQNVTLSCEQNLNHDAMYWYRQDPGQGLRLIYYSQIVNDFQKGDIAEGYSVSREKKESFPLTVTSAQKNPTAFYLCASSIDPQGRENTEAFFGQGTRLTVV.

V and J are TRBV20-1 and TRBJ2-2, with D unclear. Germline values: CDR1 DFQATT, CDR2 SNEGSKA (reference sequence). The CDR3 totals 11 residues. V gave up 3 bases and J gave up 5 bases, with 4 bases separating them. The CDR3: CSARTTGELFF. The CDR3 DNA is TGCAGTGCTAGGACAACCGGGGAGCTGTTTTTT.

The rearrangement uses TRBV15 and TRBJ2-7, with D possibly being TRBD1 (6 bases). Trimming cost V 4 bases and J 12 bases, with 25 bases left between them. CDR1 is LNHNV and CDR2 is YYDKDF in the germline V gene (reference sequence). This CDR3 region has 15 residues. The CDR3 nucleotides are TGTGCCACCAGCACACCCCCCGGGACACCGACTCTCATGTACTTC. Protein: CATSTPPGTPTLMYF.